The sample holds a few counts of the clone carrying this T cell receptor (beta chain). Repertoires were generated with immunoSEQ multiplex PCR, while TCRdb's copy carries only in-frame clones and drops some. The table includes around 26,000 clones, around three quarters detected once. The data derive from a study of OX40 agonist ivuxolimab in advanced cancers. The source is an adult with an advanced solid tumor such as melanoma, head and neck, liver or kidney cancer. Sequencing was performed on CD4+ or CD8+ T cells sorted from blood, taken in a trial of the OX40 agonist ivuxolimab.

CDR3 sequence: CACHGTAINSPLHF. In DNA form, the CDR3 reads TGTGCCTGTCACGGGACAGCAATTAATTCACCCCTCCACTTT. This chain uses TRBV6-1 with TRBJ1-6, with TRBD1 matching 7 bases. The V and J ends lost 11 bases and 6 bases, in that order; junction bases with no gene match: 10. Germline CDR1 MNHNS, CDR2 SASEGT. CDR3 length: 14 amino acids.